This TCR beta chain emerged from a study of T cells after yellow fever vaccination. Study-level information: Low-cell-number fractions underwent preparation using SMART-Seq v4 Ultra Low Input. Study-level findings and limits: Weaker overall, the secondary response nonetheless peaked faster (day 5 versus 15).

5'RACE template switching added a universal primer site and UMIs to TCR cDNA. TCRdb analysed the 5' RACE reads with MiXCR anew, one entry per CDR3 protein. The sample has approximately 510,000 distinct CDR3 sequences, 20% to 25% seen once; the top ten hold about 16%. As regards this clonotype: The antigen remains undetermined.

V gave up 0 bases and J gave up 10 bases; unmatched junction bases: 9. The germline V gene has CDR1 SGDLS and CDR2 YYNGEE. The CDR3 runs to 15 residues. Here the sequenced sample was PBMCs, taken less than 25 days after the first yellow fever vaccination. J is TRBJ1-4 and V is TRBV9; 7 nucleotides agree with TRBD1. The TCR was taken from a man younger than 35 who received the YFV17D yellow fever vaccine. The CDR3 region is CASSVGEGAAGKLFF. The CDR3, as DNA: TGTGCCAGCAGCGTAGGTGAGGGGGCGGCTGGAAAACTGTTTTTT.